This is a list of T cell receptor beta chains from one sample in a study of sequential checkpoint blockade in melanoma. Data came from immunoSEQ multiplex PCR; TCRdb stores just in-frame clones and leaves some out. The sample yields some 5,100 clones, around 28% seen once. The sample here was tumor tissue (inferred from file names), taken from a patient given nivolumab and ipilimumab in sequence. These receptors all stem from a human donor with melanoma. Both conserved end residues are trimmed from each CDR3. The D gene is left open where the match is weak.

V gene,D gene,CDR3 protein
TRBV28,-,ASKPSGLHYEQY
TRBV7-2,-,ASSPGGGQPQH
TRBV18,-,ASSPLPSYEQY
TRBV19,-,ASSIKATYEQY
TRBV5-1,-,ASSFPGATGELF
TRBV11-3,-,ASSSQQGYNEQF
TRBV28,-,ASSLTRQAAGETQY
TRBV6-8,TRBD1,ASSAGQKNSPLH
TRBV6-8,-,ASGYGTGELF
TRBV11-3,TRBD2,ASSLNPGPGGETQY
TRBV19,TRBD2,ASTFSGGAGETQY
TRBV11-3,-,ASSSRASRTAGTGELF
TRBV10-3,TRBD1,AISDADRGYEQY
TRBV12-2,-,ATVVGGATGELF
TRBV11-3,TRBD1,ASSRTGINEKLF
TRBV6-8,TRBD2,ASQTSGINEQY
TRBV5-1,TRBD1,ASSLGPQGIYEQY
TRBV29-1,TRBD1,SVERTGIEAF
TRBV11-3,-,ASSLGAFPSTDTQY
TRBV6-8,-,ASSDEPFAPSSYNSPLH
TRBV19,-,ASGEGLNYGYT
TRBV6-8,-,ASSRDQLSEQY
TRBV15,-,ATSSQGDGTYEQY
TRBV5-1,TRBD1,ASSLEGQGFSYEQY
TRBV11-3,TRBD1,ASSSGTGGIRDYGYT
TRBV6-8,TRBD1,ASSADRGYGYT
TRBV28,TRBD2,ASRRLLAGSHNEQF
TRBV28,-,ASSFGGPGANVLT
TRBV9,TRBD2,ASSVVEGGITTYEQY
TRBV5-1,-,ASSLEGNSNTGELF
TRBV5-1,TRBD2,ASSQGRWRAGDHNEQF
TRBV9,TRBD1,ASSVGQGAEKLF
TRBV6-8,TRBD1,ASGQGPYEQY
TRBV18,TRBD2,ASSPPGTSDADTQY
TRBV6-8,-,ASSDSLFTDTQY
TRBV19,-,ASSIQGSNTEAF
TRBV6-8,-,ASRGGTDTQY
TRBV18,-,ASSPSESDTQY
TRBV5-1,-,ASSLEGGGNTGELF
TRBV12-5,-,ASKRWDYPTGELF
TRBV28,TRBD2,ASSLGGSSYEQY
TRBV5-1,TRBD1,ASSSGTEQETQY
TRBV30,-,AWSGGGNQPQH
TRBV29-1,TRBD1,SVDKGQGELDGYT
TRBV18,-,ASSPDLGTDTQY
TRBV28,TRBD1,ASSSGQGSTYEQY
TRBV19,TRBD2,ASSIDASGRAKRNNEQF
TRBV9,TRBD2,ASSVALAGGRGGGNEQF
TRBV12-5,TRBD1,ASGLSDRNSPLH
TRBV11-3,TRBD2,ASSTGTSDYEQY
TRBV6-8,-,ASQGEVDEQF
TRBV6-8,-,ASRRPGTDTQY
TRBV19,-,ASSTLNTEAF
TRBV9,TRBD2,ASSAQGRGGFQETQY
TRBV28,TRBD1,ASSLQGAYGYT